The T cell receptor (beta chain) under discussion was sequenced for a study of identical twins. Notes on the study in general: Zero-insertion findings could be partly confounded by invariant cells (MAIT and iNKT cells).

V dropped 0 bases and J dropped 0; count of bases not matched to a gene: 1. The CDR3 is made up of 16 amino acids. Germline V gives CDR1 SGHRS, CDR2 YFSETQ. This clonotype has at least ten counts. Its antigen is unknown. TCRdb re-called the 5' RACE reads with MiXCR, one entry per CDR3 protein. This table has some 600,000 distinct CDR3 sequences, 7.1% appearing once. This sample was also put to use in a study of yellow fever vaccine responses in identical twins.

This receptor was identified in a woman under 30 in good health. The rearrangement joins TRBV5-1 to TRBJ1-5, with 9 nucleotides matching TRBD1. Sequencing was carried out using PBMCs. The CDR3 DNA reads as TGCGCCAGCAGCTTGGGGACAGGGGTTAGCAATCAGCCCCAGCATTTT. Amino acids: CASSLGTGVSNQPQHF.